This T cell receptor (beta chain) was recovered during a study of Ad26.COV2.S vaccination and SARS-CoV-2 variants. Overall study context: Intramuscular Ad26.COV2.S at 5x10^10 or 1x10^11 viral particles.

Noted treatment: 19 received Ad26.COV2.S at low or high dose, single or two shots; roughly five received placebo; per-sample allocation not given. Samples came from day 63 after the first vaccine or placebo injection. As to this clone: Its matching antigen is unknown.

Sequencing was performed with immunoSEQ multiplex PCR; in TCRdb, only in-frame clones are kept and a portion is missing. Of approximately 350,000 clones listed, roughly 84% were seen once; the top ten hold 3.4%. Trimming stripped 3 bases from V and 5 bases from J, with 14 bases between. The CDR3 covers 14 residues. Germline V gene lookup returns CDR1 SGHVS and CDR2 FQNEAQ. Findings and caveats of the study: Non-spike TCR breadth was similar in vaccine and placebo recipients.

This TCR derives from a person aged 18-65 years who received the Ad26.COV2.S COVID-19 vaccine or a placebo. The chain has TRBV7-8 and TRBJ2-7, with D perhaps matching TRBD1 (7 bases). The source material was peripheral blood, sampled in a trial of Ad26.COV2.S vaccine versus placebo. The CDR3 DNA reads as TGTGCCAGCAGCTTGGGCAGGGGGGATAACGAGCAGTACTTC. This gives the protein CASSLGRGDNEQYF. The full variable domain, in which reference TRBV7-8 and TRBJ2-7 provide the parts outside the CDR3, is GAGVSQSPRYKVAKRGQDVALRCDPISGHVSLFWYQQALGQGPEFLTYFQNEAQLDKSGLPSDRFFAERPEGSVSTLKIQRTQQEDSAVYLCASSLGRGDNEQYFGPGTRLTVT.